Listed here are 15 T cell receptor beta chains from one sample, sequenced in a study of PD-1 blockade in classical Hodgkin lymphoma. Every single patient, without exception, relapsed after autologous stem cell transplantation, and brentuximab vedotin exposure varied. Generated by immunoSEQ multiplex PCR, the TCRdb table keeps only in-frame clones and is missing some. The sample holds about 93,000 clones, roughly 91% seen once. Sequencing used peripheral blood mononuclear cells (PBMCs), obtained before the second cycle of nivolumab. These receptors were obtained from a human donor with classical Hodgkin lymphoma.

The chain employs TRBV28 and TRBJ2-7; D remains ambiguous. Germline CDR1 MDHEN, CDR2 SYDVKM. The V gene lost 8 bases and the J gene lost 7 bases, with 15 bases spanning the gap. The CDR3 is 12 residues long. CDR3: CASCSNRREQYF. The DNA of the CDR3 is TGTGCCAGCTGTTCCAACCGGAGAGAGCAGTACTTC.

V is TRBV28 and J is TRBJ2-2; D possibly matches TRBD1 or TRBD2 (5 bases each). V lost 7 bases and J 1 base, leaving 25 bases between the germline ends. Germline V CDR1 and CDR2: MDHEN, SYDVKM. The CDR3 has 19 amino acids. The CDR3 DNA sequence: TGTGCCAGCATTAACCTGGAGCTAACCGGGACGGTGAACACCGGGGAGCTGTTTTTT. Residues: CASINLELTGTVNTGELFF.

The CDR3 spells CASTLGGTGANIQYF. CDR3 DNA sequence: TGTGCCAGCACTCTGGGGGGGACAGGGGCCAACATTCAGTACTTC. V and J are TRBV28 and TRBJ2-4, with 10 bases matching TRBD1. V gave up 7 bases and J gave up 7 bases; unmatched junction bases: 10. This CDR3 spans 15 amino acids. CDR1 is MDHEN and CDR2 is SYDVKM in the germline V gene.

This chain joins TRBV29-1 and TRBJ1-5, with D uncertain. The V end lost 5 bases, the J end lost 0 bases, and 8 bases lay between the germline ends. The CDR3 extends over 13 amino acids. Germline values: CDR1 SQVTM, CDR2 ANQGSEA. The CDR3 nucleotides read TGCAGCGTTCAGAACTATAGCAATCAGCCCCAGCATTTT. It encodes CSVQNYSNQPQHF.

The chain employs TRBV19 and TRBJ2-7; D may be TRBD1 (5 bases). CDR3 length: 12 residues. Germline CDR1 LNHDA, CDR2 SQIVND (reference sequence). V shed 9 bases and J shed 6 bases, with 15 bases lying between them. CDR3 loop: CARTVSGCEQYF. The CDR3 DNA sequence: TGTGCCAGGACAGTCTCAGGCTGCGAGCAGTACTTC.

This clone has a single count. V usage is TRBV28 and J usage is TRBJ1-1, with TRBD1 matching 8 bases. The CDR3 is made up of 14 amino acids. CDR1 is MDHEN, CDR2 SYDVKM, per germline. With V trimmed by 6 bases and J by 1 base, 4 bases remained unmatched. CDR3 DNA: TGTGCCAGCAGGTCAGGGGGCGCGAACACTGAAGCTTTCTTT. This sequence encodes CASRSGGANTEAFF.

The chain couples TRBV6-1 to TRBJ2-7; tentative D call: TRBD1 (6 bases). V was shortened by 8 bases and J by 4 bases, with 12 bases between the two germline ends. Germline loops: CDR1 MNHNS, CDR2 SASEGT. The CDR3 covers 12 residues. DNA for the CDR3: TGTGCCAGCCTAGGACAGATATACGAGCAGTACTTC. Translation: CASLGQIYEQYF.

The chain carries TRBV19 and TRBJ1-2, with 10 nucleotides matching TRBD1. This CDR3 has 14 residues. Germline CDR1 and CDR2: LNHDA and SQIVND (reference sequence). V was clipped by 6 bases and J by 5 bases; unmatched bases: 6. CDR3 sequence reads: CASSIDRGPYGYTF. As DNA, the CDR3 is TGTGCCAGTAGCATCGACAGGGGGCCATATGGCTACACCTTC.

This CDR3 is CASSLEASVSYNEQFF. CDR3 nucleotides: TGCGCCAGCAGCTTGGAGGCTAGCGTGTCCTACAATGAGCAGTTCTTC. The chain couples TRBV5-1 to TRBJ2-1; maybe TRBD2 (6 bases). The CDR3 totals 16 residues. Germline V gene sequence: CDR1 SGHRS, CDR2 YFSETQ. V was trimmed by 0 bases and J by 1 base, leaving 11 bases between them.

The chain is built from TRBV4-2 and TRBJ2-1, with no clear D. Germline values: CDR1 LGHNA, CDR2 YNFKEQ. V dropped 4 bases and J dropped 8 bases, with 12 bases sitting between them. This CDR3 contains 13 residues. This CDR3 reads CASSPPRRYEQFF. The CDR3 DNA reads as TGTGCCAGCAGCCCTCCCCGTAGGTATGAGCAGTTCTTC.

The chain couples TRBV29-1 to TRBJ1-1, with 10 bases lining up with TRBD1. The V and J ends lost 4 bases and 5 bases, in that order; junction bases with no gene match: 7. The CDR3 has 14 amino acids. CDR1 and CDR2 from the germline V gene are SQVTM and ANQGSEA. The CDR3 bases are TGCAGCGTTGTGCTCCGACAGGGGGCAACTGAAGCTTTCTTT. It codes for CSVVLRQGATEAFF.

The V and J genes are TRBV30 and TRBJ2-7, with 9 positions matching TRBD2. The CDR3 extends over 16 amino acids. Germline V gene lookup returns CDR1 GTSNPN and CDR2 SVGIG (reference sequence). V gave up 6 bases and J gave up 3 bases; unmatched junction bases: 15. For the CDR3, the DNA is TGTGCCTGCCTAAAGGATAGCGGGAGTTCTTACTACGAGCAGTACTTC. Protein product: CACLKDSGSSYYEQYF.

This chain connects TRBV5-6 to TRBJ2-7; TRBD2 matches at 8 bases. CDR1 and CDR2 (germline): SGHDT, YYEEEE. This CDR3 is 13 amino acids long. Losses at the gene ends were 4 bases for V and 5 bases for J; bases not matched to a gene: 5. For the CDR3, the DNA is TGTGCCAGCAGCCTAGCGGGTCATGACGAGCAGTACTTC. Residues: CASSLAGHDEQYF.

This chain connects TRBV27 to TRBJ2-7; 8 bases map to TRBD2. The ends lost 1 base at V and 1 base at J; junction bases unmatched: 9. Looked up from germline, CDR1 is MNHEY and CDR2 is SMNVEV (reference sequence). CDR3 length equals 17 residues. The CDR3 DNA follows: TGTGCCAGCAGTTTATTTGGGGTGTTAGCGGGATCCTACGAGCAGTACTTC. Translation: CASSLFGVLAGSYEQYF.

The V and J genes are TRBV29-1 and TRBJ1-1; 7 positions match TRBD1. The CDR3 runs 13 residues. J lost 5 bases, V lost 5 bases, and 8 bases had no gene match. CDR1 and CDR2 from the germline V gene are SQVTM and ANQGSEA. CDR3 amino acids: CSVKTDRATEAFF. For the CDR3, the DNA is TGCAGCGTTAAAACTGACAGGGCAACTGAAGCTTTCTTT. Using reference TRBV29-1 and TRBJ1-1 for the parts outside the CDR3, the full variable domain is SAVISQKPSRDICQRGTSLTIQCQVDSQVTMMFWYRQQPGQSLTLIATANQGSEATYESGFVIDKFPISRPNLTFSTLTVSNMSPEDSSIYLCSVKTDRATEAFFGQGTRLTVV.